This passage covers 20 T cell receptor beta chains from one sample sequenced in a study of blood T cell repertoires in COVID-19. Produced via immunoSEQ multiplex PCR; TCRdb's table is partial and in-frame only. The table has around 81,000 clones, roughly nine tenths seen once; the top ten hold less than 2.5%. Sequenced sample: peripheral blood. The origin of the receptors is a woman between 55 and 75 years old with acute or convalescent COVID-19.

This clone was seen more than once but under ten times. The rearrangement joins TRBV24-1 to TRBJ2-5, with TRBD2 identical over 12 bases. The CDR3 runs 17 residues. The ends lost 6 bases at V and 4 bases at J; junction bases unmatched: 11. Germline CDR1 is KGHDR and CDR2 is SFDVKD. The CDR3 nucleotides read TGTGCCACCAGTAGTCCTAGACTAGCGGGAGAGGGAGAGACCCAGTACTTC. It yields the protein CATSSPRLAGEGETQYF.

The chain combines TRBV7-2 with TRBJ2-3; 8 bases map to TRBD1. V lost 1 base and J lost 13; bases outside the gene matches: 7. Germline CDR1 SGHTA, CDR2 FQGNSA. The CDR3 extends over 13 amino acids. The CDR3 DNA sequence: TGTGCCAGCAGCTTAGAGGGGACAGGAAAGGAGTATTTT. It is translated as CASSLEGTGKEYF.

The genes are TRBV6-2 or TRBV6-3 and TRBJ2-3; TRBD1 agrees at 7 bases. V lost 8 bases to trimming and J lost 3 bases; unmatched junction nucleotides: 8. Per germline, CDR1 MNHEY and CDR2 SVGEGT. This CDR3 is built from 14 residues. CDR3 loop: CASRPAGGTDTQYF. CDR3 DNA: TGTGCCAGCCGCCCAGCAGGGGGAACAGATACGCAGTATTTT.

The chain employs TRBV6-6 and TRBJ2-7, with 7 bases matching TRBD2. The germline V gene has CDR1 MNHNY and CDR2 SVGAGI (reference sequence). CDR3 size: 16 residues. V shed 3 bases and J 0 bases; nucleotides not matched to a gene: 8. For the CDR3, the DNA is TGTGCCAGCAGTTATTTGGGGGGGACCCTCTCCTACGAGCAGTACTTC. Amino acids: CASSYLGGTLSYEQYF.

This clone was detected only once. The chain employs TRBV6-6 and TRBJ1-1; no definite D call. Germline values: CDR1 MNHNY, CDR2 SVGAGI (reference sequence). Trimming removed 6 bases at V and 2 bases at J, with 16 bases between. The CDR3 length is 15 residues. For the CDR3, the DNA is TGTGCCAGCAGGCCTTCCCGGGTTCTCAACACTGAAGCTTTCTTT. Amino acids: CASRPSRVLNTEAFF.

The chain joins TRBV5-4 to TRBJ1-4, with 8 positions matching TRBD1. The CDR3 extends over 14 amino acids. Unmatched junction bases numbered 3, after V lost 4 bases and J lost 4 bases. Germline V lookup: CDR1 SGHNT, CDR2 YYREEE (reference sequence). DNA of the CDR3: TGTGCCAGCAGCGCGGGACAGGATAATGAAAAACTGTTTTTT. This translates into CASSAGQDNEKLFF.

This clone was observed a single time. This rearrangement joins TRBV2 to TRBJ1-5; 7 bases are a match to TRBD1. Looked up from germline, CDR1 is SNHLY and CDR2 is FYNNEI. With 6 bases clipped from V and 3 bases from J, the junction kept 5 bases outside the gene matches. The CDR3 spans 14 residues. The CDR3 DNA is TGTGCCAGCAGCCTAGACAGGGACAATCAGCCCCAGCATTTT. This codes for CASSLDRDNQPQHF. Supplemented by reference TRBV2 and TRBJ1-5, the full variable domain reads EPEVTQTPSHQVTQMGQEVILRCVPISNHLYFYWYRQILGQKVEFLVSFYNNEISEKSEIFDDQFSVERPDGSNFTLKIRSTKLEDSAMYFCASSLDRDNQPQHFGDGTRLSIL.

As to this clone: This sample includes further DNA sequences coding for the same CDR3. This rearrangement joins TRBV18 to TRBJ2-1; weak D call: TRBD2 (6 bases). From germline, CDR1 is KGHSH and CDR2 LQKENI. Trimming removed 1 base from V and 4 bases from J, with 8 bases in between. The CDR3 consists of 14 residues. The CDR3 protein is CASSPLAAYNEQFF. DNA of the CDR3: TGTGCCAGCTCACCACTAGCGGCGTACAATGAGCAGTTCTTC.

The chain employs TRBV6-5 and TRBJ1-2; tentatively, D is TRBD1 (5 bases). CDR1 is MNHEY, CDR2 SVGAGI, per germline. The CDR3 runs to 16 residues. The ends were cut back, 2 bases at V and 3 bases at J, with 16 bases in the middle. In nucleotides, the CDR3 is TGTGCCAGCAGTTACAATTCTGCCAGGGTCCACTATGGCTACACCTTC. Protein product: CASSYNSARVHYGYTF.

V is TRBV5-1 and J is TRBJ2-5; no firm D call. The CDR3 extends over 13 amino acids. Germline V CDR1 and CDR2: SGHRS, YFSETQ. Trimming removed 0 bases from V and 0 bases from J, with 3 bases in between. CDR3 in amino acids: CASSLDNQETQYF. The CDR3 nucleotides read TGCGCCAGCAGCTTGGACAACCAAGAGACCCAGTACTTC.

This clone has just one count. CDR3 amino acids: CSGQGWTEAFF. The CDR3 DNA reads TGCAGCGGCCAGGGTTGGACTGAAGCTTTCTTT. J is TRBJ1-1 and V is TRBV29-1; a weak D match, TRBD1 (5 bases). Trimming removed 7 bases from V and 5 bases from J, with 11 bases in between. The CDR3 has 11 amino acids. The germline gives CDR1 SQVTM, CDR2 ANQGSEA.

This clone appeared a single time. This chain joins TRBV7-2 and TRBJ2-7; 13 nucleotides line up with TRBD2. Germline trimming cut 5 bases from V and 2 bases from J; bases unmatched to any gene: 12. Looked up from germline, CDR1 is SGHTA and CDR2 is FQGNSA. The CDR3 is 18 residues long. CDR3 in amino acids: CASSPWTSGSSWAYEQYF. Here the CDR3 DNA reads TGTGCCAGCAGCCCCTGGACTAGCGGGAGTAGTTGGGCCTACGAGCAGTACTTC. The whole variable domain, filled in from reference TRBV7-2 and TRBJ2-7, reads GAGVSQSPSNKVTEKGKDVELRCDPISGHTALYWYRQSLGQGLEFLIYFQGNSAPDKSGLPSDRFSAERTGGSVSTLTIQRTQQEDSAVYLCASSPWTSGSSWAYEQYFGPGTRLTVT.

The chain combines TRBV2 with TRBJ1-5; D not certain. Germline V CDR1 and CDR2: SNHLY, FYNNEI. V was clipped by 2 bases and J by 3 bases, with 8 bases between them. The CDR3 contains 14 residues. In nucleotides, the CDR3 is TGTGCCAGCAGTGAAACGCGTCCCAATCAGCCCCAGCATTTT. Translation: CASSETRPNQPQHF.

The chain has TRBV5-4 and TRBJ2-1, with 9 positions matching TRBD2. From germline, CDR1 is SGHNT and CDR2 YYREEE (reference sequence). The V segment lost 2 bases and the J segment 8 bases; nucleotides outside the gene matches: 8. The CDR3 covers 15 residues. The CDR3 nucleotides are TGTGCCAGCAGCTTCCGGCCTAGCGGGGTGGATGAGCAGTTCTTC. Translating it yields CASSFRPSGVDEQFF.

The chain is built from TRBV19 and TRBJ2-5; 8 bases agree with TRBD1. V dropped 3 bases and J dropped 3; count of bases not matched to a gene: 6. The V gene's germline CDR1 is LNHDA and CDR2 SQIVND (reference sequence). The CDR3 contains 15 residues. CDR3 residues: CASSITGQGKETQYF. Written as DNA, the CDR3 is TGTGCCAGTAGTATTACCGGACAGGGAAAAGAGACCCAGTACTTC.

V gene TRBV6-5 combines with J gene TRBJ1-4, with a weak D call TRBD1 (5 bases). CDR1 and CDR2 from the germline V gene are MNHEY and SVGAGI. Trimming removed 0 bases from V and 0 bases from J, with 8 bases in between. The CDR3 covers 16 residues. In nucleotides, the CDR3 is TGTGCCAGCAGTTACTCCGGGGGTTCAACTAATGAAAAACTGTTTTTT. It specifies CASSYSGGSTNEKLFF.

This sequence joins TRBV6-5 and TRBJ1-1; D is possibly TRBD1 (6 bases). This CDR3 has 14 amino acids. V was trimmed by 6 bases and J by 4 bases, leaving 15 bases between them. Germline CDR1 is MNHEY and CDR2 is SVGAGI. The CDR3 coding sequence is TGTGCCAGCAGGGACAGTAATGGGCCCACTGAAGCTTTCTTT. This codes for CASRDSNGPTEAFF.

The chain combines TRBV28 with TRBJ1-5, with no clear D. This CDR3 region has 13 residues. V was clipped by 8 bases and J by 3 bases, with 11 bases between them. CDR1 is MDHEN and CDR2 is SYDVKM in the germline V gene. The CDR3 loop is CASLGHHNQPQHF. CDR3 nucleotides: TGTGCCAGCCTTGGGCACCACAATCAGCCCCAGCATTTT. The whole variable domain, remainder taken from reference TRBV28 and TRBJ1-5, is DVKVTQSSRYLVKRTGEKVFLECVQDMDHENMFWYRQDPGLGLRLIYFSYDVKMKEKGDIPEGYSVSREKKERFSLILESASTNQTSMYLCASLGHHNQPQHFGDGTRLSIL.

The gene calls are TRBV7-9 and TRBJ1-1; D remains unclear. Per germline, CDR1 SEHNR and CDR2 FQNEAQ (reference sequence). This CDR3 is built from 11 residues. V was shortened by 2 bases and J by 5 bases, with 3 bases between the two germline ends. The CDR3 sequence is CASSLLTEAFF. CDR3 nucleotides: TGTGCCAGCAGCTTACTTACTGAAGCTTTCTTT.

This clone was counted a single time. The V gene is TRBV4-2, the J gene TRBJ1-5; 8 nucleotides agree with TRBD1. J gave up 0 bases and V 3 bases, and 4 bases lay outside the gene matches. Germline loops: CDR1 LGHNA, CDR2 YNFKEQ. This CDR3 has 16 amino acids. CDR3 DNA: TGTGCCAGCAGCCAGGAGACAGGGGTTAGCAATCAGCCCCAGCATTTT. This sequence encodes CASSQETGVSNQPQHF.